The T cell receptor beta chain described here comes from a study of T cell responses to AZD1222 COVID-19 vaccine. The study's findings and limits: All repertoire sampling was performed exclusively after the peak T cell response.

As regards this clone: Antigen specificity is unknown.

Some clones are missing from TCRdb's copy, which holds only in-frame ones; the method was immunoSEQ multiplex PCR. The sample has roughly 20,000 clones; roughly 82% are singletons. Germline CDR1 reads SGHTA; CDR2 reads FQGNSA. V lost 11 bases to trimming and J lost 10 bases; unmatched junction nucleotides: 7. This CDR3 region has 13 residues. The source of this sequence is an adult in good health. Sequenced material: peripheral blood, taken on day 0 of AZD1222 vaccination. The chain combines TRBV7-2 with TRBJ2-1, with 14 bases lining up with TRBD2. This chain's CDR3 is CAAQGLAGVEQFF. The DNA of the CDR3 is TGTGCCGCCCAGGGACTAGCGGGGGTAGAGCAGTTCTTC.